This TCR beta chain stems from a study of shared clonotypes between healthy human individuals. Study results and caveats: It was the non-shared clonotypes that had lower generation probabilities than clonotypes shared by all four donors. Sorted-subset sequencing was shown by rarefaction to be incomplete despite large depth. Generally, naive subsets came out with larger estimated richness than memory subsets.

A deep-level run was used for the assay. Produced via immunoSEQ multiplex PCR; TCRdb's table is partial and in-frame only. The data show millions of clones, 85% to 95% seen once. Remarks on this clone: What it binds is unknown.

The clonotype comes from a man in his late teens or twenties in good health. Sample: naive CD4+ T cells sorted from blood. Subset: CD45RA+ positively selected.

Written as DNA, the CDR3 is TGTGCCAGCAGCTTAGGGGACAGGGGTCGGTTCAATTCACCCCTCCACTTT. Amino acid sequence: CASSLGDRGRFNSPLHF. The chain combines TRBV7-9 with TRBJ1-6, with 10 bases matching TRBD1. The CDR3 totals 17 residues. Unmatched junction bases numbered 7, after V lost 1 base and J lost 7 bases. Germline V lookup: CDR1 SEHNR, CDR2 FQNEAQ (reference sequence).